These 3 T cell receptor beta chains were all obtained from the same sample, sequenced in a study of blood T cell repertoires in COVID-19. The assay was immunoSEQ multiplex PCR, and TCRdb's table has in-frame clones only and misses some. The sample carries 300,000 to 400,000 clones, approximately 90% recorded once. Sequencing was performed on peripheral blood. These receptors were collected from a woman in her thirties with COVID-19, enrolled during active disease.

The chain carries TRBV15 and TRBJ2-2; TRBD1 matches at 8 bases. In germline, CDR1 is LNHNV, CDR2 YYDKDF (reference sequence). V lost 3 bases to trimming and J lost 4 bases; unmatched junction nucleotides: 1. The CDR3 runs to 14 residues. The CDR3 sequence is CATSRDRATGELFF. The CDR3 DNA reads as TGTGCCACCAGCAGGGACAGGGCCACCGGGGAGCTGTTTTTT.

The V gene is TRBV10-2, the J gene TRBJ2-5, with 11 positions matching TRBD2. After removal of 4 bases from V and 5 bases from J, the junction contained 12 bases not matched to a gene. The CDR3 spans 17 residues. Germline lookup yields CDR1 WSHSY and CDR2 SAAADI. CDR3 nucleotides: TGCGCCAGCAGTGGTAGAAATAGCGGGGGGGCCAGGGAGACCCAGTACTTC. Its protein product is CASSGRNSGGARETQYF.

The chain couples TRBV4-1 to TRBJ1-4, with D hard to call. CDR1 MGHRA and CDR2 YSYEKL come from the germline V gene. The CDR3 has 14 amino acids. Trimming removed 4 bases at V and 4 bases at J, with 10 bases between. DNA for the CDR3: TGCGCCAGCAGCCCCACGGTCGTTAATGAAAAACTGTTTTTT. This gives the protein CASSPTVVNEKLFF.